The rows below give T cell receptor beta chains drawn from one sample of a study of post-analysis software for immune sequencing data. Via MiXCR, TCRdb re-called the PCR reads, giving one row per CDR3 protein. This sample has 700,000 to 900,000 distinct CDR3 sequences, with about 43% found just once. Sequenced sample: blood. These TCRs come from a girl aged 10-17 years with multiple sclerosis. Both conserved end residues are part of each CDR3. Fields, in order: V gene, J gene, D gene, clone size, CDR3 protein, CDR3 DNA. D genes are given only for firm matches. Expanded clones are given a class, and other clones once, few, many or no size at all.

TRBV25-1	TRBJ1-4	TRBD1	-	CASSTQGAHEKLFF	TGTGCCAGCAGTACGCAGGGGGCCCATGAAAAACTGTTTTTT
TRBV6-1	TRBJ1-1	-	few	CASSDLGNTEAFF	TGTGCCAGCAGTGACCTGGGGAACACTGAAGCTTTCTTT
TRBV28	TRBJ1-1	TRBD1	-	CASSPDRDVNTEAFF	TGTGCCAGCAGTCCCGACAGGGACGTCAACACTGAAGCTTTCTTT
TRBV24-1	TRBJ2-1	-	-	CATRDLPGLEQFF	TGTGCCACCAGGGACTTACCGGGACTCGAGCAGTTCTTC
TRBV7-6	TRBJ2-1	TRBD2	-	CASSSEAGGGNEQFF	TGTGCCAGCAGCTCTGAAGCGGGAGGGGGTAATGAGCAGTTCTTC
TRBV5-1	TRBJ1-5	-	-	CASSPTPRTVGGQPQHF	TGCGCCAGCAGCCCCACACCCAGGACAGTCGGCGGTCAGCCCCAGCATTTT
TRBV20-1	TRBJ2-1	TRBD2	-	CSARLTSGGQFF	TGCAGTGCTAGGTTGACTAGCGGAGGGCAGTTCTTC
TRBV27	TRBJ2-1	-	-	CASSQGSTYNEQFF	TGTGCCAGCAGCCAGGGGTCAACCTACAATGAGCAGTTCTTC
TRBV13	TRBJ2-7	TRBD2	few	CASSMWTSGTPYEQYF	TGTGCCAGCAGCATGTGGACTAGCGGGACTCCCTACGAGCAGTACTTC
TRBV4-1	TRBJ1-2	-	-	CASSLNLDRGHGYTF	TGCGCCAGCAGCCTCAACTTAGACCGCGGACATGGCTACACCTTC
TRBV28	TRBJ2-4	-	-	CASSPSTFLTKNIQYF	TGTGCCAGCAGTCCCTCGACCTTTCTGACCAAAAACATTCAGTACTTC
TRBV6-2/TRBV6-3	TRBJ2-1	-	few	CASSLPPGLDNEQFF	TGTGCCAGCAGCCTCCCCCCCGGACTCGACAATGAGCAGTTCTTC
TRBV20-1	TRBJ2-7	-	-	CSATRGVYEQYF	TGCAGTGCCACCCGGGGCGTCTACGAGCAGTACTTC
TRBV28	TRBJ1-1	-	-	CASTGPNTEAFF	TGTGCCAGCACAGGACCGAACACTGAAGCTTTCTTT
TRBV9	TRBJ2-1	-	once	CASSVSGVGNEQFF	TGTGCCAGCAGCGTAAGTGGGGTCGGGAATGAGCAGTTCTTC
TRBV20-1	TRBJ2-3	TRBD2	once	CSATRTSEVTDTQYF	TGCAGTGCTACCCGGACTAGCGAGGTCACAGATACGCAGTATTTT
TRBV24-1	TRBJ2-4	-	once	CATSTSRGGDRLAKNIQYF	TGTGCCACCAGTACGTCGAGGGGGGGCGATCGGCTAGCCAAAAACATTCAGTACTTC
TRBV7-9	TRBJ1-4	-	-	CASSSTSGGAGNEKLFF	TGTGCCAGCAGCAGCACGTCCGGGGGCGCCGGTAATGAAAAACTGTTTTTT
TRBV12-3/TRBV12-4	TRBJ2-6	-	few	CASRFSGANVLTF	TGTGCCAGCCGATTCTCTGGGGCCAACGTCCTGACTTTC
TRBV5-1	TRBJ1-1	-	-	CASSPGLMAGGRNTEAFF	TGCGCCAGCAGCCCGGGATTAATGGCGGGGGGCCGGAACACTGAAGCTTTCTTT
TRBV20-1	TRBJ2-3	TRBD2	few	CSAPPSGRAPDTQYF	TGCAGTGCTCCGCCCAGCGGGAGGGCCCCAGATACGCAGTATTTT
TRBV29-1	TRBJ1-5	-	few	CSAQVSDQPQHF	TGCAGCGCCCAGGTTTCCGATCAGCCCCAGCATTTT
TRBV12-3/TRBV12-4	TRBJ2-5	-	-	CASTLGEERETQYF	TGTGCCAGCACTTTGGGGGAGGAAAGGGAGACCCAGTACTTC
TRBV5-6	TRBJ2-7	-	-	CASSLVRPGDEQYF	TGTGCCAGCAGCTTGGTTCGGCCCGGCGACGAGCAGTACTTC
TRBV28	TRBJ2-3	TRBD2	few	CASSKLAGGINTQYF	TGTGCCAGCAGTAAGCTAGCGGGAGGTATTAATACGCAGTATTTT
TRBV3-1	TRBJ1-2	-	-	CASSQESALIANYGYTF	TGTGCCAGCAGCCAAGAATCCGCTCTTATAGCTAACTATGGCTACACCTTC
TRBV4-3	TRBJ2-3	TRBD2	few	CASSPGLGETDTQYF	TGCGCCAGCAGTCCCGGACTAGGGGAAACAGATACGCAGTATTTT
TRBV7-9	TRBJ2-3	-	few	CASSPRDVSDTQYF	TGTGCCAGCAGCCCCCGGGATGTTTCGGATACGCAGTATTTT
TRBV27	TRBJ2-7	TRBD1	-	CATGTGGYEQYF	TGTGCCACCGGGACAGGGGGATACGAGCAGTACTTC
TRBV5-1	TRBJ2-3	TRBD1	few	CASSPGTGKKASTDTQYF	TGCGCCAGCAGCCCAGGGACAGGCAAGAAGGCAAGCACAGATACGCAGTATTTT
TRBV29-1	TRBJ2-6	-	few	CSVPGSGANVLTF	TGCAGCGTCCCAGGGTCTGGGGCCAACGTCCTGACTTTC
TRBV6-2/TRBV6-3	TRBJ2-5	TRBD2	-	CASRTSGKVETQYF	TGTGCCAGCAGGACTAGCGGGAAGGTGGAGACCCAGTACTTC
TRBV10-3	TRBJ1-2	-	-	CAISEPEVARGKHGYTF	TGTGCCATCAGTGAGCCCGAGGTCGCCAGGGGAAAACATGGCTACACCTTC
TRBV5-1	TRBJ2-3	TRBD1	-	CASSWQGATDTQYF	TGCGCCAGCAGCTGGCAGGGGGCCACAGATACGCAGTATTTT
TRBV28	TRBJ1-2	-	-	CASSLGGVYGYTF	TGTGCCAGCAGTTTAGGTGGGGTCTATGGCTACACCTTC
TRBV6-2/TRBV6-3	TRBJ2-7	-	-	CASATGTYEQYF	TGTGCCAGCGCAACCGGGACCTACGAGCAGTACTTC
TRBV7-3	TRBJ2-7	-	few	CASSLGSGQSIYEQYF	TGTGCCAGCAGCTTAGGTTCCGGGCAGTCCATCTACGAGCAGTACTTC
TRBV27	TRBJ2-5	TRBD1	few	CASSPGQGEKYF	TGTGCCAGCAGTCCAGGACAGGGGGAAAAGTACTTC
TRBV7-9	TRBJ2-3	-	few	CASSSRATNPTDTQYF	TGTGCCAGCAGCTCTCGGGCCACAAATCCCACAGATACGCAGTATTTT
TRBV28	TRBJ2-3	TRBD2	-	CASSIMTSGTSTDTQYF	TGTGCCAGCAGTATCATGACTAGCGGGACCTCCACAGATACGCAGTATTTT
TRBV7-9	TRBJ2-5	TRBD2	few	CASSPSGTTGGTQYF	TGTGCCAGCAGCCCTAGTGGGACTACAGGAGGGACCCAGTACTTC
TRBV9	TRBJ1-1	-	few	CASSHGGMGGTEAFF	TGTGCCAGCAGCCACGGGGGGATGGGAGGAACTGAAGCTTTCTTT
TRBV6-5	TRBJ1-1	-	-	CASSYDWGNTEAFF	TGTGCCAGCAGTTACGATTGGGGGAACACTGAAGCTTTCTTT
TRBV12-3/TRBV12-4	TRBJ2-7	-	-	CASSLAPAAGYEQYF	TGTGCCAGCAGTTTAGCGCCTGCGGCAGGCTACGAGCAGTACTTC
TRBV27	TRBJ2-1	-	-	CASSSLFGEQFF	TGTGCCAGCAGTTCCCTCTTCGGTGAGCAGTTCTTC
TRBV2	TRBJ2-3	-	few	CASSAREDTQYF	TGTGCCAGCAGCGCCCGTGAGGATACGCAGTATTTT